This TCR beta chain derives from a study of blood T cell repertoires in COVID-19. At the level of the study: PBMCs, B-cell-depleted T cells, or T cells provided the cDNA or gDNA that made up the material.

Only in-frame clones appear in the TCRdb table, and some are missing; sequencing was by immunoSEQ multiplex PCR. The data hold about 210,000 clones, with 81% observed a single time. The age range of participants was about 18 to 95 years, with residence in about two dozen US areas. Trimming took 4 bases from V and 0 from J, leaving 7 bases between them. The germline V gene has CDR1 MGHRA and CDR2 YSYEKL. This CDR3 region has 14 residues. Input material: PBMCs or T cells enriched from blood (not recorded which). The chain recombines TRBV4-1 with TRBJ1-3, with D unclear. This TCR came from a woman in her forties or fifties with acute COVID-19. CDR3 in DNA: TGCGCCAGCAGCCGGGCACTCTCTGGAAACACCATATATTTT. Protein sequence: CASSRALSGNTIYF.